This T cell receptor beta chain emerged from a study of CD8 T cells in Susac syndrome. General study points: The study conceded that its TCR sequencing and HLA analysis involved relatively few individuals.

As for this clonotype: What it binds is unknown.

Stable or active relapsing-remitting multiple sclerosis, untreated and meeting revised McDonald criteria, defined the controls. Random hexamers were used to reverse transcribe the RNA input (about 0.45 to 1 ug). The amplification used immunoSEQ multiplex PCR on TCR beta CDR3; it spanned 54 Vbeta and 13 Jbeta. A single record per CDR3 protein comes from TCRdb applying MiXCR to the immunoSEQ multiplex PCR reads. Of around 150,000 distinct CDR3 sequences listed, approximately 94% are singletons. CDR1 and CDR2 from the germline V gene are LGHDT and YNNKEL (reference sequence). The length of the CDR3 is 16 residues. Unmatched junction bases numbered 10, after V lost 4 bases and J lost 5 bases.

What was sequenced was CD4+ T cells from PBMCs. The rearrangement links TRBV3-1 to TRBJ2-1; 8 bases are a match to TRBD2. This TCR was sampled from a human donor with multiple sclerosis. CDR3 sequence (DNA): TGTGCCAGCAGCCCTAACAGCGGGAGTAGACACAATGAGCAGTTCTTC. Translation: CASSPNSGSRHNEQFF.